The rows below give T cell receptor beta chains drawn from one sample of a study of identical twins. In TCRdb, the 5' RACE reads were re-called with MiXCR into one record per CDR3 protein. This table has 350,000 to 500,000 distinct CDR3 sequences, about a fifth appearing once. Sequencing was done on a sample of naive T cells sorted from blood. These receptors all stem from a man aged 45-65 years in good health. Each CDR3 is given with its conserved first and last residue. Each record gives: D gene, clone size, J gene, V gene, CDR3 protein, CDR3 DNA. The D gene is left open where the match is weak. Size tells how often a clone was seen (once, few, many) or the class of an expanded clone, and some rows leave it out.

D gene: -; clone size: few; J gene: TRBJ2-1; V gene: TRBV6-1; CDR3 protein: CASRRAGHNEQFF; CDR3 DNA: TGTGCCAGCAGACGGGCAGGACACAATGAGCAGTTCTTC
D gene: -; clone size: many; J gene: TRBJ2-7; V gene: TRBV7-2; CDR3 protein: CASSKRGQASGEQYF; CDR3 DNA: TGTGCCAGCAGCAAGCGGGGACAGGCGTCTGGAGAGCAGTACTTC
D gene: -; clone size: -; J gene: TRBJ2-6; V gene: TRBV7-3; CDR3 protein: CASSPHSLGANVLTF; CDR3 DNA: TGTGCCAGCAGCCCTCACTCTCTGGGGGCCAACGTCCTGACTTTC
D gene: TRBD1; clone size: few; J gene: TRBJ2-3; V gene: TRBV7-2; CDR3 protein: CASSHNRGLRDTQYF; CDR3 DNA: TGTGCCAGCAGCCATAACAGGGGGCTTAGGGATACGCAGTATTTT
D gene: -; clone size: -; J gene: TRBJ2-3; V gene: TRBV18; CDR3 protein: CASSPPRRGVGDTQYF; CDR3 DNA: TGTGCCAGCTCACCACCACGAAGAGGTGTGGGTGATACGCAGTATTTT
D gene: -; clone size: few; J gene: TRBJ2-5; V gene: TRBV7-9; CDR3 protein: CASSLGVRQQETQYF; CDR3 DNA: TGTGCCAGCAGCTTAGGGGTGCGGCAGCAAGAGACCCAGTACTTC
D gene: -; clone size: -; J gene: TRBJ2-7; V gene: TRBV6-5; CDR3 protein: CASSYRGGRTYEQYF; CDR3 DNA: TGTGCCAGCAGTTACAGAGGGGGGCGAACCTACGAGCAGTACTTC
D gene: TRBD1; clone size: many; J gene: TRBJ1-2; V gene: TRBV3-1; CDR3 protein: CASSQKTGGYLNYGYTF; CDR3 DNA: TGTGCCAGCAGCCAGAAGACAGGGGGCTACCTTAACTATGGCTACACCTTC
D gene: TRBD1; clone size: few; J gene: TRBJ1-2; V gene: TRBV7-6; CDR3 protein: CASSLETPGTGAYGYTF; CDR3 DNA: TGTGCCAGCAGCTTAGAGACCCCCGGGACAGGGGCCTATGGCTACACCTTC
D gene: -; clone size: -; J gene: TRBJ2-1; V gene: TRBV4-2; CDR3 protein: CASNPGSSSYNEQFF; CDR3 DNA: TGTGCCAGCAACCCCGGGAGTAGCTCCTACAATGAGCAGTTCTTC
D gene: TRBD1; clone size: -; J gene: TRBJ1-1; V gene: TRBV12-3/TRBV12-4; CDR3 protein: CATTLAGGRTEAFF; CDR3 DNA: TGTGCCACGACCCTTGCAGGGGGACGCACTGAAGCTTTCTTT
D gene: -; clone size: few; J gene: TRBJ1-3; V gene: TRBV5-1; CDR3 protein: CASSPGTFGNTIYF; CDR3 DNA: TGCGCCAGCAGCCCCGGGACATTTGGAAACACCATATATTTT
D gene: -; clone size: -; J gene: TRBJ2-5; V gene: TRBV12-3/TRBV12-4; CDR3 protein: CASTLGLVGKTQYF; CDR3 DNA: TGTGCCAGCACCCTCGGGCTAGTTGGAAAGACCCAGTACTTC
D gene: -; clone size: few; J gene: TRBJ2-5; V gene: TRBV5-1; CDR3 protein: CASSRMDNRQETQYF; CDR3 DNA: TGCGCCAGCAGCCGGATGGACAATCGCCAAGAGACCCAGTACTTC
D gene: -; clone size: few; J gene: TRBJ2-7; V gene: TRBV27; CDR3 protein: CASSLRSTRTGYFHEQYF; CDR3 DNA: TGTGCCAGCAGTTTAAGGTCAACCAGGACGGGATACTTCCACGAGCAGTACTTC
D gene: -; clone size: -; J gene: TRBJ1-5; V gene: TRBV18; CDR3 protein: CASSPMDDQPQHF; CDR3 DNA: TGTGCCAGCTCACCAATGGATGATCAGCCCCAGCATTTT
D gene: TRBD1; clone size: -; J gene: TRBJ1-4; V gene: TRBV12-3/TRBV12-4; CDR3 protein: CATTTGRIQNEKLFF; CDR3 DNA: TGTGCCACAACGACAGGGAGAATTCAAAATGAAAAACTGTTTTTT
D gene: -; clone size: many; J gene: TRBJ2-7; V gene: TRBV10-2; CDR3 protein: CASSGNGEQYF; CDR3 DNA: TGCGCCAGCAGTGGAAATGGGGAGCAGTACTTC
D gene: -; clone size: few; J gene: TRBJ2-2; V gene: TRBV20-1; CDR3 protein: CSVPRGRAGGELFF; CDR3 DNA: TGCAGTGTCCCCCGGGGCAGGGCTGGCGGGGAGCTGTTTTTT
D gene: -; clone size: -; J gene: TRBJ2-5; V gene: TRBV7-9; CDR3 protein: CASSQLQSPETQYF; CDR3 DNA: TGTGCCAGCAGCCAACTACAGTCCCCGGAGACCCAGTACTTC
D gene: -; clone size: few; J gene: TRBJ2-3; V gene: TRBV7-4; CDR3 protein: CASSFPLCRTPDTQYF; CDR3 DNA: TGTGCCAGCAGCTTTCCCCTTTGCCGGACCCCAGATACGCAGTATTTT
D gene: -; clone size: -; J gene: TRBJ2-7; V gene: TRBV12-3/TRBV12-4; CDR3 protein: CASLDGQASRNEQYF; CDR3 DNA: TGTGCCAGCCTCGATGGGCAGGCTTCAAGAAACGAGCAGTACTTC
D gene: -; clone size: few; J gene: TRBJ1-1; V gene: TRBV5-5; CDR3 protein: CASSILGTTGHLNTEAFF; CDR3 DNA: TGTGCCAGCAGCATCCTCGGGACGACGGGCCATCTGAACACTGAAGCTTTCTTT
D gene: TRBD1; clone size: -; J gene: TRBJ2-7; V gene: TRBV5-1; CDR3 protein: CASSLTGAEQYF; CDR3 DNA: TGCGCCAGCAGCTTGACAGGGGCCGAGCAGTACTTC
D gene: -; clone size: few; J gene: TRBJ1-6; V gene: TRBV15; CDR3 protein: CATSRGPSPLHF; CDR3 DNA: TGTGCCACCAGCAGAGGCCCTTCACCCCTCCACTTT
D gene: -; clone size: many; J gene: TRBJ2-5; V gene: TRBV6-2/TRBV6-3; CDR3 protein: CASSYFARPETQYF; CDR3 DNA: TGTGCCAGCAGTTACTTTGCCCGCCCGGAGACCCAGTACTTC
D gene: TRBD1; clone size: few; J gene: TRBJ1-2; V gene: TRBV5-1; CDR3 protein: CASSIRQGAGYGYTF; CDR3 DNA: TGCGCCAGCAGCATTCGACAGGGGGCAGGCTATGGCTACACCTTC
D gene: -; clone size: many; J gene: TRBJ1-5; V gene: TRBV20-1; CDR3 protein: CSAIRDPNQPQHF; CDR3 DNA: TGCAGTGCTATAAGGGACCCGAATCAGCCCCAGCATTTT
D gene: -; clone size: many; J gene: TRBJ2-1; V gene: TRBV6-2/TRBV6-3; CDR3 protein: CASSIAVSYNEQFF; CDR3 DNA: TGTGCCAGCAGTATAGCGGTCTCCTACAATGAGCAGTTCTTC
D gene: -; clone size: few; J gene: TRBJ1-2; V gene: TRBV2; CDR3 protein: CASKGQGIRDYGYTF; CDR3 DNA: TGTGCCAGCAAGGGGCAGGGAATTCGTGACTATGGCTACACCTTC
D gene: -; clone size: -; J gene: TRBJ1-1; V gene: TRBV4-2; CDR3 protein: CASSLPSGDEAFF; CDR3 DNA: TGTGCCAGCAGCCTACCTTCTGGGGATGAAGCTTTCTTT
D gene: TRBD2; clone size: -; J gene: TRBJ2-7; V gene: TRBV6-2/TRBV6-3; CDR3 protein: CASRINTGTSVEQYF; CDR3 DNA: TGTGCCAGCAGGATCAATACCGGGACTAGCGTCGAGCAGTACTTC
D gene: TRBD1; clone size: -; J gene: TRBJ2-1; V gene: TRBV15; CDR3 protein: CATSRDKETGNFDEQFF; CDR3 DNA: TGTGCCACCAGCAGAGACAAGGAGACAGGGAATTTTGATGAGCAGTTCTTC
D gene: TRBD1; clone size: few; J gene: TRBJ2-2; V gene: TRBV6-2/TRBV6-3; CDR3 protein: CASSFTGQPENTGELFF; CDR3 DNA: TGTGCCAGCAGCTTTACGGGACAGCCTGAGAACACCGGGGAGCTGTTTTTT
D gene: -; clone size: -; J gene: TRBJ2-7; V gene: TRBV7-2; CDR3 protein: CASSTFGQGKYEQYF; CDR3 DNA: TGTGCCAGCAGCACCTTTGGGCAGGGAAAATACGAGCAGTACTTC
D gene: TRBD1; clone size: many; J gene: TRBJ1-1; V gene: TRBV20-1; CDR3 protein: CSARDLTGGWGTEAFF; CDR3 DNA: TGCAGTGCTAGAGATTTAACAGGGGGTTGGGGCACTGAAGCTTTCTTT
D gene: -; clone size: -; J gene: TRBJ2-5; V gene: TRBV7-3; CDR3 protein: CASSPRSGAAGTQYF; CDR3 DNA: TGTGCCAGCAGCCCCCGGTCGGGAGCCGCGGGGACCCAGTACTTC
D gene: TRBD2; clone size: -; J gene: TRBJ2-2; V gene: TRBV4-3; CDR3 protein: CASSNSLAGGTGELFF; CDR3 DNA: TGCGCCAGCAGCAACTCCCTAGCGGGGGGAACCGGGGAGCTGTTTTTT
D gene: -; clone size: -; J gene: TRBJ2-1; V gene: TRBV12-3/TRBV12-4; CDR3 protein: CASRPGGDNEQFF; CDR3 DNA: TGTGCCAGCCGCCCAGGAGGGGACAATGAGCAGTTCTTC
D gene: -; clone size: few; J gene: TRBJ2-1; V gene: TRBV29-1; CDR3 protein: CSVGTTEQFF; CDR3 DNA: TGCAGCGTTGGGACTACTGAGCAGTTCTTC
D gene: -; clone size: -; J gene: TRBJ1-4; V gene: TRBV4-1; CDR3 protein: CASSQGRQGTPTNEKLFF; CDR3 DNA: TGCGCCAGCAGCCAAGGGCGTCAGGGGACTCCAACTAATGAAAAACTGTTTTTT
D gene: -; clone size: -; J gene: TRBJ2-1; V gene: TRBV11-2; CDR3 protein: CASSFMAGEYNEQFF; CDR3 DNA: TGTGCCAGCAGCTTTATGGCAGGGGAATACAATGAGCAGTTCTTC
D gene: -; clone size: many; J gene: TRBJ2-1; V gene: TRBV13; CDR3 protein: CASSSPPGSSYNEQFF; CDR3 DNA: TGTGCCAGCAGCTCGCCCCCAGGAAGCTCCTACAATGAGCAGTTCTTC
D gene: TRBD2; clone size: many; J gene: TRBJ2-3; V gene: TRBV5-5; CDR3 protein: CASSFGWGLAMDTQYF; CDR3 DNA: TGTGCCAGCAGCTTTGGGTGGGGACTAGCGATGGATACGCAGTATTTT
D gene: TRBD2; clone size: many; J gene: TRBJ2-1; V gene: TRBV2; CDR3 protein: CASSLLAGVRNEQFF; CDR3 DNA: TGTGCCAGCAGTTTACTAGCGGGAGTGCGAAATGAGCAGTTCTTC
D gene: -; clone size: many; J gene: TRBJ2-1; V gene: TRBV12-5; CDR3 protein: CASGLDRYNEQFF; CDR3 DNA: TGTGCTAGTGGCCTGGACAGATACAATGAGCAGTTCTTC
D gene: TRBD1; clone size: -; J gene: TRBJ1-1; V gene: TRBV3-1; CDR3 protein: CASSQSYRGPTFF; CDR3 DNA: TGTGCCAGCAGCCAATCTTACAGGGGGCCAACTTTCTTT
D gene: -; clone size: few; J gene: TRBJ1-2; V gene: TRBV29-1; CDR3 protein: CSVARDPNYGYTF; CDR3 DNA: TGCAGCGTCGCAAGGGACCCTAACTATGGCTACACCTTC
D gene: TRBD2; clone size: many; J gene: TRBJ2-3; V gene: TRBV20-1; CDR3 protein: CSALPGLAGGPDTQYF; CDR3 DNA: TGCAGTGCGCTTCCGGGACTAGCGGGGGGACCAGATACGCAGTATTTT
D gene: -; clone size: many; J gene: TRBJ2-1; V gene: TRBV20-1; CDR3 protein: CSARLGRSYNEQFF; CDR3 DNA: TGCAGTGCTAGACTCGGGAGATCCTACAATGAGCAGTTCTTC
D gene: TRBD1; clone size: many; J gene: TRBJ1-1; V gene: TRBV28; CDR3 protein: CASSPYRDRGTEAFF; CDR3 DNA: TGTGCCAGCAGTCCCTACCGGGACAGGGGTACTGAAGCTTTCTTT
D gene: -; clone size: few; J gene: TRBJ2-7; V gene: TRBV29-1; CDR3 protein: CSVRQGTSYEQYF; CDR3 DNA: TGCAGCGTTCGTCAGGGCACCTCCTACGAGCAGTACTTC